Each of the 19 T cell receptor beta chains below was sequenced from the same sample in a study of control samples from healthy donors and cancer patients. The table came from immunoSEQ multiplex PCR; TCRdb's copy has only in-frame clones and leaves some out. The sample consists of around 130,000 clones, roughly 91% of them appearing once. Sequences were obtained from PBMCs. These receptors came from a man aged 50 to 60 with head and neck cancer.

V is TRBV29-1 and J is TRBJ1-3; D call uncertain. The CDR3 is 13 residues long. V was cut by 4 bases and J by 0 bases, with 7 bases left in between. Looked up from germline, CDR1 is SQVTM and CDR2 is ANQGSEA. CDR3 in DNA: TGCAGCGTTGTGACAAACTCTGGAAACACCATATATTTT. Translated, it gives CSVVTNSGNTIYF. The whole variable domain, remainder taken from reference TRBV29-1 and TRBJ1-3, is SAVISQKPSRDICQRGTSLTIQCQVDSQVTMMFWYRQQPGQSLTLIATANQGSEATYESGFVIDKFPISRPNLTFSTLTVSNMSPEDSSIYLCSVVTNSGNTIYFGEGSWLTVV.

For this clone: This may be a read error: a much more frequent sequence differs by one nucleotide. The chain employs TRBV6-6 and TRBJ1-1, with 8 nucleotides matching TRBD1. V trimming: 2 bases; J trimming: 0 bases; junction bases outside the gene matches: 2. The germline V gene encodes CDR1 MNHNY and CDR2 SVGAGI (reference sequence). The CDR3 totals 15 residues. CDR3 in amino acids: CASSYGGQVNTEAFF. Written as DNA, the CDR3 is TGTGCCAGCAGTTACGGGGGACAGGTGAACACTGAAGCTTTCTTT.

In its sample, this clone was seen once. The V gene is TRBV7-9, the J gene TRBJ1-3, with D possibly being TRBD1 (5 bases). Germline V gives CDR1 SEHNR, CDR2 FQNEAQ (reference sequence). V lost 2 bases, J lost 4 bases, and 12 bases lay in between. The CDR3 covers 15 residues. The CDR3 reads CASSLSGPTGNTIYF. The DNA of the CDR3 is TGTGCCAGCAGCTTATCAGGGCCGACCGGAAACACCATATATTTT.

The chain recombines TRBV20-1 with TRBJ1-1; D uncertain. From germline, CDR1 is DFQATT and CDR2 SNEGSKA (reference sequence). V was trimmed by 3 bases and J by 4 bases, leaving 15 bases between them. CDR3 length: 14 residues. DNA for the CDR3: TGCAGTGCTAGTGGTGCGAGGGAGACCACTGAAGCTTTCTTT. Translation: CSASGARETTEAFF.

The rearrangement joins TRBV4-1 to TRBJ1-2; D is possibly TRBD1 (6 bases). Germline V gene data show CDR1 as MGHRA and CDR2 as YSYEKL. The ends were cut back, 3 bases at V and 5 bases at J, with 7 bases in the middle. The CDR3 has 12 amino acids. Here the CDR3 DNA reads TGCGCCAGCAGCCAGGACAGTTATGGCTACACCTTC. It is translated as CASSQDSYGYTF.

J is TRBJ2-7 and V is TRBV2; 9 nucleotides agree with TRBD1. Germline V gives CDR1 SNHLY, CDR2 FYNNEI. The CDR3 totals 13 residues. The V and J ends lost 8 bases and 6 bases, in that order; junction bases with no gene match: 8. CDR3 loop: CASLRGQGLEQYF. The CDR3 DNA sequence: TGTGCCAGCCTTCGAGGACAGGGGCTCGAGCAGTACTTC.

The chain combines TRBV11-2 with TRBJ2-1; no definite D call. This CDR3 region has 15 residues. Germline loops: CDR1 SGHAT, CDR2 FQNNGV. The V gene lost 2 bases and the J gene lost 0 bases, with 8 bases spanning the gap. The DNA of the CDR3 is TGTGCCAGCAGCTTATTCGGTAGCTCCTACAATGAGCAGTTCTTC. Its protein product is CASSLFGSSYNEQFF.

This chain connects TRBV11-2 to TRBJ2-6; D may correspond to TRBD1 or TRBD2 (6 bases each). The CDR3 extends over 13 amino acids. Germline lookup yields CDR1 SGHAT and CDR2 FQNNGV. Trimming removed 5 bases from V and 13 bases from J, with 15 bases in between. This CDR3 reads CASSRGPGQVLTF. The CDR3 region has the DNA TGTGCCAGCAGCCGGGGGCCAGGCCAGGTCCTGACTTTC.

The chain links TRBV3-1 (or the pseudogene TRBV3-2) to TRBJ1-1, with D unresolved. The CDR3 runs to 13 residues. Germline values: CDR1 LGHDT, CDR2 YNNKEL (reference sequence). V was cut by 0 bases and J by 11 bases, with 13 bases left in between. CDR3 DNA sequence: TGTGCCAGCAGCCAAGATGCGGATAGGGTGGCTTTCTTT. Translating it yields CASSQDADRVAFF.

The CDR3 DNA follows: TGTGCCAGCACCCCGCTAGGAGTTGGGGCCAACGTCCTGACTTTC. The encoded protein is CASTPLGVGANVLTF. This chain uses TRBV5-6 with TRBJ2-6; D is uncertain. Germline V gene data show CDR1 as SGHDT and CDR2 as YYEEEE. V was cut by 6 bases and J by 3 bases, with 13 bases left in between. This CDR3 is 15 amino acids long.

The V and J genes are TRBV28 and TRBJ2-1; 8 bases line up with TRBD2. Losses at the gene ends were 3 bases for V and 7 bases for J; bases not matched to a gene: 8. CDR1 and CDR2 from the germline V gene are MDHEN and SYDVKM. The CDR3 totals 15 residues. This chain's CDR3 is CASSLVGSGKNEQFF. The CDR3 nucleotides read TGTGCCAGCAGTTTGGTAGGTAGCGGGAAAAATGAGCAGTTCTTC. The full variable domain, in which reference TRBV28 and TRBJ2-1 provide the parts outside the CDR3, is DVKVTQSSRYLVKRTGEKVFLECVQDMDHENMFWYRQDPGLGLRLIYFSYDVKMKEKGDIPEGYSVSREKKERFSLILESASTNQTSMYLCASSLVGSGKNEQFFGPGTRLTVL.

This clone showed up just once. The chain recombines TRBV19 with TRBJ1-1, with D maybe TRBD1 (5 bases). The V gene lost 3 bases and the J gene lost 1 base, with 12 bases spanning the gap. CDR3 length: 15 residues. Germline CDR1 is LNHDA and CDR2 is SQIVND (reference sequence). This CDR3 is CASSILGTENTEAFF. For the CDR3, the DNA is TGTGCCAGTAGTATCTTAGGGACGGAGAACACTGAAGCTTTCTTT.

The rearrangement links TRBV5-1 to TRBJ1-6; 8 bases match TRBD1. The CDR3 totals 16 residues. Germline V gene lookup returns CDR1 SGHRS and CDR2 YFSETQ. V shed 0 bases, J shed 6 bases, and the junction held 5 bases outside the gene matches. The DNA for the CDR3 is TGCGCCAGCAGCTTGGGGCAGGGGGCTGGTAATTCACCCCTCCACTTT. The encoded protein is CASSLGQGAGNSPLHF.

As DNA, the CDR3 is TGCGCCAGCAGCCAAGGGTCGGACAGCTACAATGAGCAGTTCTTC. It specifies CASSQGSDSYNEQFF. This chain links TRBV4-1 with TRBJ2-1, with D possibly being TRBD1 (6 bases). Trimming shortened V by 1 base and J by 3 bases, and 10 bases separated the two germline ends. CDR1 MGHRA and CDR2 YSYEKL come from the germline V gene. This CDR3 has 15 amino acids.

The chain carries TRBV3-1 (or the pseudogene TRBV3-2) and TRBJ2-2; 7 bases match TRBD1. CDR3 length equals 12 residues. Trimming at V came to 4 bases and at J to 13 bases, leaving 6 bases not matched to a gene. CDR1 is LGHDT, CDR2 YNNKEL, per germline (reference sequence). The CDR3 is CASSLTHRGLFF. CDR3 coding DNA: TGTGCCAGCAGCCTTACACACAGGGGGCTGTTTTTT.

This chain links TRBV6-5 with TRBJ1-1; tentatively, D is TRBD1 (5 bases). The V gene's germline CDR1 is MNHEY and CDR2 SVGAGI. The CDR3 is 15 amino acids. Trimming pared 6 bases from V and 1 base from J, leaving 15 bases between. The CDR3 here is CASSPLRDSNTEAFF. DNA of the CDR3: TGTGCCAGCAGCCCACTTAGGGACTCGAACACTGAAGCTTTCTTT.

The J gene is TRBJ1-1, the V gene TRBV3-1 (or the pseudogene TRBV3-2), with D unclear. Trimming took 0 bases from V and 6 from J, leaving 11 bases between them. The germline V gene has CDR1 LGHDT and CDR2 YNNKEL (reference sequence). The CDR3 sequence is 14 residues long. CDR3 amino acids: CASSQEGFWAEAFF. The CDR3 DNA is TGTGCCAGCAGCCAAGAAGGGTTTTGGGCTGAAGCTTTCTTT.

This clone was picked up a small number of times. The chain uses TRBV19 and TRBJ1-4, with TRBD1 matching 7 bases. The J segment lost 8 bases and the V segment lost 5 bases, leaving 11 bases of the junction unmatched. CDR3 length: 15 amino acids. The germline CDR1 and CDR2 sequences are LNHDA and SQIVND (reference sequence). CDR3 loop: CASSERTGLREKLFF. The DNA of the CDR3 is TGTGCCAGTAGTGAACGGACAGGTTTGAGGGAAAAACTGTTTTTT.

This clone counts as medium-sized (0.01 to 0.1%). The CDR3, as DNA: TGTGCCAGCAGTGTCTCTTTAGGGTCGGCGTCACCCCTCCACTTT. This gives the protein CASSVSLGSASPLHF. This chain uses TRBV2 with TRBJ1-6; D is unresolved. Looked up from germline, CDR1 is SNHLY and CDR2 is FYNNEI. The germline V and J ends were trimmed by 4 bases and 10 bases, with 17 bases remaining between them. The CDR3 is made up of 15 amino acids.